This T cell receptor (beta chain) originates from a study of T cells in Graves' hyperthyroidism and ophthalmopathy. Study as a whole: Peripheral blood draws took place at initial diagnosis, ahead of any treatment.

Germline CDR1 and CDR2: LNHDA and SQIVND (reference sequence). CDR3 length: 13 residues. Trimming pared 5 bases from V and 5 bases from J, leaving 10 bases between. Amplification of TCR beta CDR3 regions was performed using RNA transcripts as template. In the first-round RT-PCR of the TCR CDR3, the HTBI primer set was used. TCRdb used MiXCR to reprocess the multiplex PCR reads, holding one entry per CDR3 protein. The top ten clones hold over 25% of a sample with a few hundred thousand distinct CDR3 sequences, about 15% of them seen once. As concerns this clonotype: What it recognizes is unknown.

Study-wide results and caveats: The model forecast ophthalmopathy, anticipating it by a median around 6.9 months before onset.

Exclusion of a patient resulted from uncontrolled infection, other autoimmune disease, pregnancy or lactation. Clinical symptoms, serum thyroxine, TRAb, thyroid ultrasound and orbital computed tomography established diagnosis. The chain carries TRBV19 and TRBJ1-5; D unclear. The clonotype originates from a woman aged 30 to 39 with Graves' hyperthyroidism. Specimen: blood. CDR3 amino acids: CASSPGGYQPQHF. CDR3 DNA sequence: TGTGCCAGTAGTCCCGGTGGGTATCAGCCCCAGCATTTT.